This T cell receptor beta chain was observed in a study of T cell responses to AZD1222 COVID-19 vaccine. Study context: Timing groups of about 4 and about 12 weeks for second doses were pooled.

Findings and caveats of the study: Spike as a whole was targeted by vaccine-associated CD4 TCRs, dominant at 160-218 and 743-854.

Sequencing used immunoSEQ multiplex PCR; TCRdb keeps in-frame clones, though not all of them. The sample shows about 85,000 clones, around 86% of them seen only once. This CDR3 region has 16 residues. Germline CDR1 SGHRS, CDR2 YFSETQ. Trimming took 1 base from V and 0 from J; bases not matched to a gene: 4. This clone was seen just once. Its antigen is unknown. The gene calls are TRBV5-1 and TRBJ2-7; 10 bases are shared with TRBD1. The source material was peripheral blood, sampled on day 0 of AZD1222 vaccination. The origin of this receptor is an adult in good health. For the CDR3, the DNA is TGCGCCAGCAGCTTGCCAGGACAGGGGGGCTCCTACGAGCAGTACTTC. It encodes CASSLPGQGGSYEQYF.